This TCR beta chain is drawn from a study of cytomegalovirus exposure and HLA in healthy donors. Study findings and constraints: According to a subsequent analysis, TCR clusters identified in the first cohort showed a tendency to co-occur across the 100 to 150 validation repertoires. According to the study, some 160 TCR beta chains were cytomegalovirus-associated.

A remark on this clone: What it binds is not known.

The method was immunoSEQ multiplex PCR; TCRdb's version includes in-frame clones alone and lacks a portion of them. This sample carries about 220,000 clones, about 90% of them seen once, and the ten largest clones take approximately 1.1%. The CDR3 is made up of 14 amino acids. Trimming took off 6 bases at V and 8 bases at J, with 19 bases between the two ends. Germline assignment: CDR1 MNHNS and CDR2 SASEGT. The genes are TRBV6-1 and TRBJ1-2; maybe TRBD1 (5 bases). This receptor was taken from a young woman in good health and CMV-seronegative. Sample: PBMCs. DNA for the CDR3: TGTGCCAGCAGGGGACTGGGAGCAGGGCCGGGCTACACCTTC. It encodes CASRGLGAGPGYTF.